One T cell receptor (beta chain) is described in this entry. Germline assignment: CDR1 SGHDN and CDR2 FVKESK. Trimming took 6 bases from V and 9 from J; bases not matched to a gene: 10. This CDR3 is 14 amino acids long. The source of the sample is a study of blood T cell repertoires in COVID-19. Assay: immunoSEQ multiplex PCR; the TCRdb copy retains only in-frame clones and omits some. The sample lists about 300,000 clones, 86% occurring once. Material: PBMCs or T cells enriched from blood (not recorded which). The gene calls are TRBV14 and TRBJ2-1; 8 nucleotides align to TRBD2. The receptor was derived from a man younger than 40 who had recovered from COVID-19. The CDR3 spells CASRGGGGSGEQFF. In nucleotides, the CDR3 is TGTGCCAGCAGGGGGGGCGGGGGGTCTGGTGAGCAGTTCTTC.